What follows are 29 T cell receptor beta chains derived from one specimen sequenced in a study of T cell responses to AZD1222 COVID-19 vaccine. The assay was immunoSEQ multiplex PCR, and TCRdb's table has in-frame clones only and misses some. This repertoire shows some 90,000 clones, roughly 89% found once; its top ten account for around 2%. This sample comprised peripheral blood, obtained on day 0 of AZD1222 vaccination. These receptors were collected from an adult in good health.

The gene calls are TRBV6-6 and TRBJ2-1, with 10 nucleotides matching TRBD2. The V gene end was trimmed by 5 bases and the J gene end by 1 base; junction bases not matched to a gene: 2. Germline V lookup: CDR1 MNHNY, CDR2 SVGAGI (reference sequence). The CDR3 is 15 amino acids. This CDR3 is CASSQTSGSYNEQFF. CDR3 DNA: TGTGCCAGCAGTCAGACTAGCGGGTCCTACAATGAGCAGTTCTTC.

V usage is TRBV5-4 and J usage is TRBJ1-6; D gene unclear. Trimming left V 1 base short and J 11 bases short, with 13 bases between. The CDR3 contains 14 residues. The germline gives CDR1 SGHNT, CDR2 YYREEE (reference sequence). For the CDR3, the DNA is TGTGCCAGCAGCTTGATGGACCGACTCACACCCCTCCACTTT. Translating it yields CASSLMDRLTPLHF.

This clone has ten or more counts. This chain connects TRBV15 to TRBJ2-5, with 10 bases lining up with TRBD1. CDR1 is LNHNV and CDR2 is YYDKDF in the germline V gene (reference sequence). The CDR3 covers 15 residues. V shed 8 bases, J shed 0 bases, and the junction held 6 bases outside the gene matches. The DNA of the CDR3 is TGTGCCACCGCGGCTGGGACAGGGGACCAAGAGACCCAGTACTTC. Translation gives CATAAGTGDQETQYF. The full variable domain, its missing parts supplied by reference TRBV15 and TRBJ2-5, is DAMVIQNPRYQVTQFGKPVTLSCSQTLNHNVMYWYQQKSSQAPKLLFHYYDKDFNNEADTPDNFQSRRPNTSFCFLDIRSPGLGDTAMYLCATAAGTGDQETQYFGPGTRLLVL.

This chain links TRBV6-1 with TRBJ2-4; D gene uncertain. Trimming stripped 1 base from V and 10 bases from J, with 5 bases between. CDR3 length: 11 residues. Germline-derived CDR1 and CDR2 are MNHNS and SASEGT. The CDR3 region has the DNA TGTGCCAGCAGTGAAGGCACGATTCAGTACTTC. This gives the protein CASSEGTIQYF.

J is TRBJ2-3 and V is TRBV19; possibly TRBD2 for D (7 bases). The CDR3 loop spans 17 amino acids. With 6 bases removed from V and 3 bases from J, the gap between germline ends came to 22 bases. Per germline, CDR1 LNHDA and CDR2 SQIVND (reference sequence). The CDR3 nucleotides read TGTGCCAGTAGCAACCCCCGGGGAGGGGGGCTAACAGATACGCAGTATTTT. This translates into CASSNPRGGGLTDTQYF.

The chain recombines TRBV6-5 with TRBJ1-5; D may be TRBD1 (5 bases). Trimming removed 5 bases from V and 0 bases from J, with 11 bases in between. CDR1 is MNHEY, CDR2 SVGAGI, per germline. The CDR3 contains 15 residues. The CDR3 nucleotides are TGTGCCAGCAGTCCGCAGGGAAATAGCAATCAGCCCCAGCATTTT. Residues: CASSPQGNSNQPQHF.

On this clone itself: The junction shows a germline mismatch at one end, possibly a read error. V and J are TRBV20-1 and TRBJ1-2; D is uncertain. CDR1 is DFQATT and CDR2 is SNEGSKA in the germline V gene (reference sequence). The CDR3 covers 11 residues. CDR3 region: CSARDPRRPIF. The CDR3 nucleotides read TGCAGTGCTAGAGATCCCCGGCGCCCCATCTTC.

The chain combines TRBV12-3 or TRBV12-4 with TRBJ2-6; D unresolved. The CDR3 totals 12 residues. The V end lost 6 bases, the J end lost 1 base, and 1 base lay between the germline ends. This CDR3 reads CASRSGANVLTF. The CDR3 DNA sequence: TGTGCCAGCAGGTCTGGGGCCAACGTCCTGACTTTC.

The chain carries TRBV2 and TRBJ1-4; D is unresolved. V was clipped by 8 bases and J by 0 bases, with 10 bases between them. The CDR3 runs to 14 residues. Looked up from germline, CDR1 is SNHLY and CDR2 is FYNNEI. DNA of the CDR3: TGTGCCAGCCAGTCGATAGCAACTAATGAAAAACTGTTTTTT. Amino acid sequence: CASQSIATNEKLFF.

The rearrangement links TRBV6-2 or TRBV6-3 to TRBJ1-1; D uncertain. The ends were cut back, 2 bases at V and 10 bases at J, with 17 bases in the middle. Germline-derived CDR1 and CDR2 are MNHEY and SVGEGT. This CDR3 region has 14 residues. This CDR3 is CASSYPYHQEGAFF. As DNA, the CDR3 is TGTGCCAGCAGTTACCCTTACCATCAGGAAGGAGCTTTCTTT.

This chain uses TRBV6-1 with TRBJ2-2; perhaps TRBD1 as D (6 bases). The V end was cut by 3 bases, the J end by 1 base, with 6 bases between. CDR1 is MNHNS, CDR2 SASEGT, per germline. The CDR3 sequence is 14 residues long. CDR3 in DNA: TGTGCCAGCAGTGAGACAGGGAACACCGGGGAGCTGTTTTTT. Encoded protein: CASSETGNTGELFF.

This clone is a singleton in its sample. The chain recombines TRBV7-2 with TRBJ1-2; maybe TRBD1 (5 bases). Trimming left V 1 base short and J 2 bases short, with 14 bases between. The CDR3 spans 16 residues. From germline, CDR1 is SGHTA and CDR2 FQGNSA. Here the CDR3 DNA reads TGTGCCAGCAGCTTAGGGTCGCAGGGCAACAACTATGGCTACACCTTC. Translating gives CASSLGSQGNNYGYTF.

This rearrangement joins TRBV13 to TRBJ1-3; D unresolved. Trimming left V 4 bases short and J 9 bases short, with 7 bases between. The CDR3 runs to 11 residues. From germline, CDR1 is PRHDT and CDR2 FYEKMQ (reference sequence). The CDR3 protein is CASSSRGTIYF. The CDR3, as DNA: TGTGCCAGCAGCTCCCGAGGCACCATATATTTT.

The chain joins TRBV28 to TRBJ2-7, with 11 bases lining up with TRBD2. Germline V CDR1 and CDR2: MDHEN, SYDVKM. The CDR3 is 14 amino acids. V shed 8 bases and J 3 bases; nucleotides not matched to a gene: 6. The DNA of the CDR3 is TGTGCCAGCCGCTTAGCGGGGGGGGGCTACGAGCAGTACTTC. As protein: CASRLAGGGYEQYF.

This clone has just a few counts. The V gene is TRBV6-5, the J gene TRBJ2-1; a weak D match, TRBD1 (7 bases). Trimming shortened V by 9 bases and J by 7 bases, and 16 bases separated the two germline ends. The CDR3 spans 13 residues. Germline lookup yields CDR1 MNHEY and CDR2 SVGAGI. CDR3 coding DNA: TGTGCCAGTAGAACAGGGGAGGCTAATGAGCAGTTCTTC. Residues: CASRTGEANEQFF.

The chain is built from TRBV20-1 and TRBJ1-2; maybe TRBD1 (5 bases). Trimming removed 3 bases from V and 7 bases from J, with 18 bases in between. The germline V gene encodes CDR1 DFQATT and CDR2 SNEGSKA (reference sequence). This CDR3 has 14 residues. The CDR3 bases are TGCAGTGCTAGTTATATTCGGGGGACGGGTGGCTACACCTTC. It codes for CSASYIRGTGGYTF.

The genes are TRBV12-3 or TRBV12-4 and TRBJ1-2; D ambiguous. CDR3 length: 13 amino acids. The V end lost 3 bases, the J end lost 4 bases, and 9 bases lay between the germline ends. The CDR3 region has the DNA TGTGCCAGCAGTTTGGGCAGCCCCTATGGCTACACCTTC. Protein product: CASSLGSPYGYTF.

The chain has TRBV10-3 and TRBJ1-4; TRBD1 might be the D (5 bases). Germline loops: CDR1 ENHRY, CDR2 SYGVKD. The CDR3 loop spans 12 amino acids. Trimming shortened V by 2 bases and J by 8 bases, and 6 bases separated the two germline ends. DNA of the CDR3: TGTGCCATCAGTGAGGGGGACGAAAAACTGTTTTTT. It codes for CAISEGDEKLFF.

The chain's CDR3 is CASSPFGGSIYEQYF. CDR3 in DNA: TGCGCCAGCAGTCCATTTGGCGGGAGTATCTACGAGCAGTACTTC. V usage is TRBV5-1 and J usage is TRBJ2-7, with 7 bases lining up with TRBD2. After removal of 5 bases from V and 3 bases from J, the junction contained 11 bases not matched to a gene. Germline assignment: CDR1 SGHRS and CDR2 YFSETQ. This CDR3 has 15 residues.

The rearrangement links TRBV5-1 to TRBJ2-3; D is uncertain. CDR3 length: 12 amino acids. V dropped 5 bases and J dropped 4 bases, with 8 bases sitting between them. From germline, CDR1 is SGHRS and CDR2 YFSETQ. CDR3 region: CASSDSADTQYF. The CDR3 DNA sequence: TGCGCCAGCAGTGACTCCGCAGATACGCAGTATTTT.

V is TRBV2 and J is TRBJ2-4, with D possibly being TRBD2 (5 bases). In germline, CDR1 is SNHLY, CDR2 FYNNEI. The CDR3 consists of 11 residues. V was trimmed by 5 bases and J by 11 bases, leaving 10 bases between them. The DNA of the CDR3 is TGTGCCAGCAGTCAATTAGCGTTTCAGTACTTC. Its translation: CASSQLAFQYF.

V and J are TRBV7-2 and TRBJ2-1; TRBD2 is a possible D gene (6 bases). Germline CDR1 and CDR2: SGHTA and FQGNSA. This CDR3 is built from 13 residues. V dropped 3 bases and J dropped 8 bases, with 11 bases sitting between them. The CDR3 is CASSFFGGDEQFF. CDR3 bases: TGTGCCAGCAGCTTTTTCGGGGGTGATGAGCAGTTCTTC.

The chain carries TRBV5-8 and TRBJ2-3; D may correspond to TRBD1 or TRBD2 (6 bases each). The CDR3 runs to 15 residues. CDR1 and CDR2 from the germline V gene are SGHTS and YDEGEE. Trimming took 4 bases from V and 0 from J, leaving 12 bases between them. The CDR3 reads CASSRGLTSTDTQYF. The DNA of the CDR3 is TGTGCCAGCAGCCGGGGGCTTACTAGCACAGATACGCAGTATTTT. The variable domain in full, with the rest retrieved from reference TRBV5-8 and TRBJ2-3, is EAGVTQSPTHLIKTRGQQATLRCSPISGHTSVYWYQQALGLGLQFLLWYDEGEERNRGNFPPRFSGRQFPNYSSELNVNALELEDSALYLCASSRGLTSTDTQYFGPGTRLTVL.

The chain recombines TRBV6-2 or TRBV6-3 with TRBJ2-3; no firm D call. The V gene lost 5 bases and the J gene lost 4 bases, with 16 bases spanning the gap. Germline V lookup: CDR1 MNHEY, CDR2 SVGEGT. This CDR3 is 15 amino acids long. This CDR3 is CASSTEAAGADTQYF. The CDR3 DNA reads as TGTGCCAGCAGTACTGAAGCCGCCGGAGCAGATACGCAGTATTTT.

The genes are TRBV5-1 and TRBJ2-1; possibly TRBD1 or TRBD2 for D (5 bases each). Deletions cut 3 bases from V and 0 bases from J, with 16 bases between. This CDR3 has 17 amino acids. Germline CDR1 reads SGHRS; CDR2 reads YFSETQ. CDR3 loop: CASSWGSARSSYNEQFF. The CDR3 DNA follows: TGCGCCAGCAGCTGGGGGTCAGCCCGGAGCTCCTACAATGAGCAGTTCTTC.

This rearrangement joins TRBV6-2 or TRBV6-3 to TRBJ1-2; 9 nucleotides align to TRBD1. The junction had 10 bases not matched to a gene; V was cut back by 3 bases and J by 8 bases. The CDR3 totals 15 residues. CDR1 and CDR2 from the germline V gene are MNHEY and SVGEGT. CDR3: CASSYVVQGAGGYTF. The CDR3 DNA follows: TGTGCCAGCAGTTATGTGGTACAGGGGGCTGGAGGCTACACCTTC.

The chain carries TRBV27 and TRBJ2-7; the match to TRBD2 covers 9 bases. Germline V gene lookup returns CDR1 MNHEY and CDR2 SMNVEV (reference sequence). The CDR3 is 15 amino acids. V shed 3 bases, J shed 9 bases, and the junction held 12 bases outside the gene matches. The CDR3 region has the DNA TGTGCCAGCAGTTTTTTAGTAGCGGGGGTAAATGGGCAGTACTTC. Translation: CASSFLVAGVNGQYF.

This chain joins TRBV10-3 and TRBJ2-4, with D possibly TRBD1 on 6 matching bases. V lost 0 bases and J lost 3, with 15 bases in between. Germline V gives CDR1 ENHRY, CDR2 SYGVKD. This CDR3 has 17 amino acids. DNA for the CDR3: TGTGCCATCAGTGAGTCTCTGGACAGCTCGGACAAAAACATTCAGTACTTC. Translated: CAISESLDSSDKNIQYF.

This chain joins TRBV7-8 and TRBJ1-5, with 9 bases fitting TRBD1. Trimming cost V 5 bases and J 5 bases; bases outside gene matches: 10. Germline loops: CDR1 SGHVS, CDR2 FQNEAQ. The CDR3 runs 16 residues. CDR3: CASSELQGAGDQPQHF. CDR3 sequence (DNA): TGTGCCAGCAGCGAGTTACAGGGGGCAGGTGATCAGCCCCAGCATTTT.